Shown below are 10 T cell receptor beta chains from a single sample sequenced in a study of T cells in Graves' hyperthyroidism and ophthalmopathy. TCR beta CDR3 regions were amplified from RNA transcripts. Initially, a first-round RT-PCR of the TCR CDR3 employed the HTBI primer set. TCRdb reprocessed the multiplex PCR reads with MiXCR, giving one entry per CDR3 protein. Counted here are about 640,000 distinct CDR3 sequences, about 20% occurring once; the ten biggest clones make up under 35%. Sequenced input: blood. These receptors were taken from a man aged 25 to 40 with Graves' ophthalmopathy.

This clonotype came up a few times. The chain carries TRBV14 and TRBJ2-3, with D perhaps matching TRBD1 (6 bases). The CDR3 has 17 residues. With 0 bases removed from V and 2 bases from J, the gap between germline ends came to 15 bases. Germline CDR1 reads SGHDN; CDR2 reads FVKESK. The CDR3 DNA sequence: TGTGCCAGCAGCCAAGAATTACCCGGACAGTCCACAGATACGCAGTATTTT. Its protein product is CASSQELPGQSTDTQYF.

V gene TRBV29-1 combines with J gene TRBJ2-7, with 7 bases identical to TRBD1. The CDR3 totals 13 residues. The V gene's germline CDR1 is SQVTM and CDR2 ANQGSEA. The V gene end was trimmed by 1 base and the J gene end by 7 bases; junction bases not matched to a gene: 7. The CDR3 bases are TGCAGCGTTGAAGGGACAGGAGATTGGGAGCAGTACTTC. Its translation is CSVEGTGDWEQYF.

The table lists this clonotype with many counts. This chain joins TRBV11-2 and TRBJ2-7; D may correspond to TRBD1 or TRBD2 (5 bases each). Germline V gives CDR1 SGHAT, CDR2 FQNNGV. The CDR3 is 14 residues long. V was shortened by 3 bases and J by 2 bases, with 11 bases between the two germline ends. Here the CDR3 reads CASSFRDGTYEQYF. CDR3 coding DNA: TGTGCCAGCAGCTTCCGGGACGGGACCTACGAGCAGTACTTC.

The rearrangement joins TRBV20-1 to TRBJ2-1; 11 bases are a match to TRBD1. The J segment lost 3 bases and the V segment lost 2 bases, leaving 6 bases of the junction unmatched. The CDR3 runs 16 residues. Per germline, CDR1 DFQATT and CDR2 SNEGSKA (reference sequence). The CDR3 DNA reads TGCAGTGCTAGATTCCAGGACAGGGGGCTCTACAATGAGCAGTTCTTC. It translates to CSARFQDRGLYNEQFF.

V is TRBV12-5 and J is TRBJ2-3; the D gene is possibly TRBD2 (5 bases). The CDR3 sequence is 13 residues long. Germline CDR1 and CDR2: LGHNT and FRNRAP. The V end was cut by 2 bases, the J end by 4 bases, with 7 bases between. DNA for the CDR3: TGTGCTAGTGGTTTGATGGGAGCAGATACGCAGTATTTT. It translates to CASGLMGADTQYF.

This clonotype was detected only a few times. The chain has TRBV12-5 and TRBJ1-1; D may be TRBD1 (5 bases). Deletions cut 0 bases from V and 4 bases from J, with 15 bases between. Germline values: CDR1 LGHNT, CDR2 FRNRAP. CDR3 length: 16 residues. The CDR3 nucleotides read TGTGCTAGTGGTTTGGTATATGGGGCAAGTACCACTGAAGCTTTCTTT. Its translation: CASGLVYGASTTEAFF.

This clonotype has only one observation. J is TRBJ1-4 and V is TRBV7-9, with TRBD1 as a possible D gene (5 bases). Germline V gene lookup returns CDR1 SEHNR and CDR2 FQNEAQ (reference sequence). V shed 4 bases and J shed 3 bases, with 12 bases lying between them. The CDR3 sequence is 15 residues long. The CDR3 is CASSSPGLSNEKLFF. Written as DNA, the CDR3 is TGTGCCAGCAGCTCCCCGGGACTGTCTAATGAAAAACTGTTTTTT.

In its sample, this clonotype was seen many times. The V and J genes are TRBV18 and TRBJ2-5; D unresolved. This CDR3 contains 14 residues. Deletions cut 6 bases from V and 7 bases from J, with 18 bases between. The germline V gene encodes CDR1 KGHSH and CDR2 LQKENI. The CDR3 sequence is CASSDARSTGTQYF. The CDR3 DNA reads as TGTGCCAGCTCCGACGCTAGGAGTACGGGGACCCAGTACTTC.

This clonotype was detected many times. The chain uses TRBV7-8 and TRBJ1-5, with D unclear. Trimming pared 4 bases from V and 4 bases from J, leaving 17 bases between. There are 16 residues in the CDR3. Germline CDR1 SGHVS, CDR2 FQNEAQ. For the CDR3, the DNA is TGTGCCAGCAGCTCCGAAGGGCGGGCCGATAATCAGCCCCAGCATTTT. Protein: CASSSEGRADNQPQHF.

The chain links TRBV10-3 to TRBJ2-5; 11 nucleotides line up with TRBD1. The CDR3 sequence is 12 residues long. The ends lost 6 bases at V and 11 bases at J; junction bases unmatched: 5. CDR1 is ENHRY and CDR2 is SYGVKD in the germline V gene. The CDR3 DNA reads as TGTGCCATCAGACTGGGACAGGGGGGACAGTACTTC. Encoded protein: CAIRLGQGGQYF.